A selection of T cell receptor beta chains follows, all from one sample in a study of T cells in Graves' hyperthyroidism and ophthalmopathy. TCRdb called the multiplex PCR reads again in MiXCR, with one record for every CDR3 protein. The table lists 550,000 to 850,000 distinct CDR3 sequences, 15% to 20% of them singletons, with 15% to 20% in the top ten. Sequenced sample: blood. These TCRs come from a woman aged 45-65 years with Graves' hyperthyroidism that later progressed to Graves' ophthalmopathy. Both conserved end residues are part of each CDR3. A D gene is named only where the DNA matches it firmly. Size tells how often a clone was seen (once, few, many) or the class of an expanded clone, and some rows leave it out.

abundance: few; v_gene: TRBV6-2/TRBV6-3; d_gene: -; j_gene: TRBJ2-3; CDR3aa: CASGVQGFADTQYF; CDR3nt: TGTGCCAGCGGAGTCCAGGGTTTCGCAGATACGCAGTATTTT
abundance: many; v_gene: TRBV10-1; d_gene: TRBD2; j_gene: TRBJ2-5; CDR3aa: CASSDPPRLAGGRGTQYF; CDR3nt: TGCGCCAGCAGTGACCCCCCCCGACTAGCGGGGGGGAGGGGGACCCAGTACTTC
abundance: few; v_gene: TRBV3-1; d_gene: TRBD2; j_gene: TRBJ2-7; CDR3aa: CASSQDFAGGSYEQYF; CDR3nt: TGTGCCAGCAGCCAAGATTTCGCGGGGGGGTCCTACGAGCAGTACTTC
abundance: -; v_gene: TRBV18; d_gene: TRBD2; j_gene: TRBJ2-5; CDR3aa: CASSHGLAGGPGETQYF; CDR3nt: TGTGCCAGCTCACATGGACTAGCGGGGGGGCCCGGAGAGACCCAGTACTTC
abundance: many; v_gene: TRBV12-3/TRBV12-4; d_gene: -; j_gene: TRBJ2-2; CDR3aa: CASTLDTNTGELFF; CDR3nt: TGTGCCAGCACGCTTGACACGAACACCGGGGAGCTGTTTTTT
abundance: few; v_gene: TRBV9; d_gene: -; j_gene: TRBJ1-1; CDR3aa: CASSVTQDPHNMNTEAFF; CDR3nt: TGTGCCAGCAGCGTCACACAGGACCCGCATAACATGAACACTGAAGCTTTCTTT
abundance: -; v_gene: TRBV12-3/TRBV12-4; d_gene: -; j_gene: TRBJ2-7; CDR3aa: CASGGNSYEQYF; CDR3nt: TGTGCCAGCGGCGGGAACTCCTACGAGCAGTACTTC
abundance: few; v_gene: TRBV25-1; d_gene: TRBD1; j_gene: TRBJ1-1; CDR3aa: CASADRARMNTEAFF; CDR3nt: TGTGCCAGTGCTGACAGGGCGAGGATGAACACTGAAGCTTTCTTT
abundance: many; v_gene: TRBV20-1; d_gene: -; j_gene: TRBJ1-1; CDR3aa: CSARRPGTNTEAFF; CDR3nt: TGCAGTGCTAGACGCCCGGGGACGAACACTGAAGCTTTCTTT
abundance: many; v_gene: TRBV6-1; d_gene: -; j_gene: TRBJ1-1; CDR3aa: CASSYWENTEAFF; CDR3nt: TGTGCCAGCAGTTATTGGGAGAACACTGAAGCTTTCTTT
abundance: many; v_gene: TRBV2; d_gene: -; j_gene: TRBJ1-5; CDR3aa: CASSGTVSRNSNQPQHF; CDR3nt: TGTGCCAGCAGTGGAACAGTATCTAGAAATAGCAATCAGCCCCAGCATTTT
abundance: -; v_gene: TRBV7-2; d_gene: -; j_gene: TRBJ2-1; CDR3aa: CASSLFVGDEQFF; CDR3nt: TGTGCCAGCAGCTTATTCGTTGGGGACGAGCAGTTCTTC
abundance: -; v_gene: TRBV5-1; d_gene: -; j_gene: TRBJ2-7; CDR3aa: CASSLVSPLSCEQYF; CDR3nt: TGCGCCAGCAGCTTGGTTTCACCTCTCTCCTGCGAGCAGTACTTC
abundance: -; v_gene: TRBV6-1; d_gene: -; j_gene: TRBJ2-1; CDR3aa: CASKGTSYNEQFF; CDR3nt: TGTGCCAGCAAAGGGACCTCCTACAATGAGCAGTTCTTC